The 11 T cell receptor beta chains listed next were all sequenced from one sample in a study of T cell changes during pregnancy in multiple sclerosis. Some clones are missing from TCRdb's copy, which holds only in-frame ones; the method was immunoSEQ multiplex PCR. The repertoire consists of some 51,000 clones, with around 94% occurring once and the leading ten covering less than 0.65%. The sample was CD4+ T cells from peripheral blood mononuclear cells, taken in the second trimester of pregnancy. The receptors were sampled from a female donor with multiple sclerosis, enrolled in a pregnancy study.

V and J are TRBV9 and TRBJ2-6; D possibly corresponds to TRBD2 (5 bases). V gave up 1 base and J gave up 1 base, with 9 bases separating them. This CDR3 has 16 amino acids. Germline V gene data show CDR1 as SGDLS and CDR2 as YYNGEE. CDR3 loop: CASSVRRGSGANVLTF. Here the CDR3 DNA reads TGTGCCAGCAGCGTACGTCGCGGGTCTGGGGCCAACGTCCTGACTTTC.

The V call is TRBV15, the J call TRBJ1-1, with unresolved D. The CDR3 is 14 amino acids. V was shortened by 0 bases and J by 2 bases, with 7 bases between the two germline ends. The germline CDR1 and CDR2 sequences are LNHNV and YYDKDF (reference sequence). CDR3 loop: CATSRDLVNTEAFF. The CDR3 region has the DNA TGTGCCACCAGCAGAGATCTCGTAAACACTGAAGCTTTCTTT.

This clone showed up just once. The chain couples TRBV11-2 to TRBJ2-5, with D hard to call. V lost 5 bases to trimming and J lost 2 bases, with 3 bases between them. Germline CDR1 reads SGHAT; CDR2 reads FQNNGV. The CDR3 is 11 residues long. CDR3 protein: CASSIQETQYF. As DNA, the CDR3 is TGTGCCAGCAGCATACAAGAGACCCAGTACTTC.

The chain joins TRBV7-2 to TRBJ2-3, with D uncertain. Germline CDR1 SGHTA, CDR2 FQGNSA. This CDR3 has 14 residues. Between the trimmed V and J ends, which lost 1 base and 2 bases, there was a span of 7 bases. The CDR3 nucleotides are TGTGCCAGCAGCTTAGGAGGTGTCACAGATACGCAGTATTTT. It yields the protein CASSLGGVTDTQYF.

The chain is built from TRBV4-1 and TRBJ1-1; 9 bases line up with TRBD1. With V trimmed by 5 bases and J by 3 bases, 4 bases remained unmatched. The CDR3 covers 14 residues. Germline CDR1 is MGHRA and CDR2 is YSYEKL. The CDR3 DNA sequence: TGCGCCAGCAGCGTCTGGGACAGGGACACTGAAGCTTTCTTT. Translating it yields CASSVWDRDTEAFF.

CDR3 sequence: CASSQGQGVQETQYF. The CDR3 DNA follows: TGCGCCAGCAGCCAAGGCCAAGGGGTACAAGAGACCCAGTACTTC. V is TRBV4-1 and J is TRBJ2-5, with a possible D match to TRBD1 (5 bases). Germline assignment: CDR1 MGHRA and CDR2 YSYEKL. Between the trimmed V and J ends, which lost 1 base and 2 bases, there was a span of 11 bases. This CDR3 is built from 15 residues.

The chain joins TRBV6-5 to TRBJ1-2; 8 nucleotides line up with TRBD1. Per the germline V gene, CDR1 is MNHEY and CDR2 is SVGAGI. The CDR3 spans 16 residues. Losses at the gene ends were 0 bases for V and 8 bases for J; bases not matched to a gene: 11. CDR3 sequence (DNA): TGTGCCAGCAGTTACTCCGTCCCACAGGGGGTGAGAGGCTACACCTTC. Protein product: CASSYSVPQGVRGYTF.

The CDR3 coding sequence is TGTGCCAGCAGCTTCCGGACAGGGGAGGGACAGCCCCAGCATTTT. Amino acids: CASSFRTGEGQPQHF. The V call is TRBV7-2, the J call TRBJ1-5; 9 bases line up with TRBD1. J was trimmed by 7 bases and V by 3 bases; bases with no gene match: 7. CDR3 length: 15 amino acids. From germline, CDR1 is SGHTA and CDR2 FQGNSA. Combining the CDR3 with reference TRBV7-2 and TRBJ1-5 gives the whole variable domain GAGVSQSPSNKVTEKGKDVELRCDPISGHTALYWYRQSLGQGLEFLIYFQGNSAPDKSGLPSDRFSAERTGGSVSTLTIQRTQQEDSAVYLCASSFRTGEGQPQHFGDGTRLSIL.

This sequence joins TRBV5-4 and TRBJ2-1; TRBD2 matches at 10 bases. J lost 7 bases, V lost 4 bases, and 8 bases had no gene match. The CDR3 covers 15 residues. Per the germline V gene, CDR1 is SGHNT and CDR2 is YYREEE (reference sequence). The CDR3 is CASSPAGGLRNEQFF. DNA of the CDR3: TGTGCCAGCAGCCCAGCGGGGGGGCTGAGAAATGAGCAGTTCTTC.

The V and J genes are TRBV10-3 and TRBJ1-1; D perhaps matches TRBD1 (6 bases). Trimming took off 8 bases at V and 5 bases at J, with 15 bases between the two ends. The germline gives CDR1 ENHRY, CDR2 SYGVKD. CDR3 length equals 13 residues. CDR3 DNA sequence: TGTGCCATCTCCCGGACAGCGAGAACTGAAGCTTTCTTT. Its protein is CAISRTARTEAFF.

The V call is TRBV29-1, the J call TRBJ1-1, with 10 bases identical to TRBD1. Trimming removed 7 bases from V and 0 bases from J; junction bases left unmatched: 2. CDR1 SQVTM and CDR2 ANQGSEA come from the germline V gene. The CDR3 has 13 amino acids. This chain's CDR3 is CSAGQGVNTEAFF. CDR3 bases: TGCAGCGCTGGACAGGGGGTGAACACTGAAGCTTTCTTT. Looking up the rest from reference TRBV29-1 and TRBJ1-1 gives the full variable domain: SAVISQKPSRDICQRGTSLTIQCQVDSQVTMMFWYRQQPGQSLTLIATANQGSEATYESGFVIDKFPISRPNLTFSTLTVSNMSPEDSSIYLCSAGQGVNTEAFFGQGTRLTVV.